Listed below are T cell receptor beta chains from one sample, sequenced in a study of blood T cell repertoires in COVID-19. Clones were sequenced by immunoSEQ multiplex PCR, and TCRdb holds only the in-frame ones, with some missing. The sample consists of around 100,000 clones, around 87% of them appearing once. Material for sequencing was peripheral blood. These receptor sequences come from a woman aged 25 to 39 with acute or convalescent COVID-19. CDR3s include the opening cysteine and the closing phenylalanine or tryptophan. Fields, in order: J gene, V gene, clone size, D gene, CDR3 protein, CDR3 DNA. A D gene is named only where the DNA matches it firmly. Clone size is shown for a subset of rows, as once, few, many or a class of expanded clone.

TRBJ2-3	TRBV2	.	TRBD2	CASKERGALTDTQYF	TGTGCCAGCAAGGAGCGGGGGGCCCTCACAGATACGCAGTATTTT
TRBJ1-3	TRBV11-3	.	.	CASSSGASGNTIYF	TGTGCCAGCAGCTCAGGGGCCTCTGGAAACACCATATATTTT
TRBJ1-3	TRBV5-1	.	.	CASSQGQQGINTIYF	TGCGCCAGCAGCCAGGGACAACAAGGGATAAACACCATATATTTT
TRBJ1-3	TRBV19	.	.	CASKSDRRSGNTIYF	TGTGCCAGTAAAAGCGACAGGCGCTCTGGAAACACCATATATTTT
TRBJ1-5	TRBV7-8	.	.	CASSHYVTGTDQPQHF	TGTGCCAGCAGCCACTACGTCACAGGTACAGATCAGCCCCAGCATTTT
TRBJ2-7	TRBV13	.	.	CASSLGRTGGEQYF	TGTGCCAGCAGCCTCGGCCGGACAGGAGGGGAGCAGTACTTC
TRBJ1-1	TRBV28	once	TRBD1	CASRPNRGRDRGNTEAFF	TGTGCCAGCAGGCCTAATAGGGGACGGGACAGGGGTAACACTGAAGCTTTCTTT
TRBJ1-2	TRBV10-3	few	TRBD1	CAISERRGTGDYGYTF	TGTGCCATCAGTGAGCGGAGGGGGACAGGGGACTATGGCTACACCTTC
TRBJ1-1	TRBV9	.	.	CASSPPHPGTEAFF	TGTGCCAGCAGCCCGCCACACCCGGGGACTGAAGCTTTCTTT
TRBJ1-2	TRBV24-1	.	.	CATSQTGFGGYTF	TGTGCCACCAGCCAAACAGGGTTTGGCGGCTACACCTTC
TRBJ1-6	TRBV30	.	TRBD1	CAWNRGGLNSPLHF	TGTGCCTGGAACAGGGGAGGTCTCAATTCACCCCTCCACTTT
TRBJ1-2	TRBV9	.	TRBD1	CASSVSGTGDGYTF	TGTGCCAGCAGCGTCTCCGGGACAGGGGATGGCTACACCTTC
TRBJ1-5	TRBV7-2	once	TRBD1	CASSLYGTGNQPQHF	TGTGCCAGCAGCTTATATGGGACAGGCAATCAGCCCCAGCATTTT
TRBJ1-1	TRBV19	.	.	CASSITRGNEAFF	TGTGCCAGTAGTATAACCAGGGGCAATGAAGCTTTCTTT
TRBJ1-4	TRBV18	.	.	CASSPWGSNEKLFF	TGTGCCAGCTCACCATGGGGCAGTAATGAAAAACTGTTTTTT
TRBJ2-5	TRBV5-1	.	.	CASSLGSLEGTQYF	TGCGCCAGCAGCTTGGGCAGTCTCGAGGGGACCCAGTACTTC
TRBJ1-1	TRBV2	.	.	CASSGAVRGTEAFF	TGTGCCAGCAGTGGGGCCGTCAGGGGCACTGAAGCTTTCTTT
TRBJ1-2	TRBV9	.	.	CASSVTPQGVNYGYTF	TGTGCCAGCAGCGTTACTCCACAGGGAGTCAACTATGGCTACACCTTC
TRBJ1-5	TRBV6-5	.	.	CASSPSGNNQPQHF	TGTGCCAGCAGCCCATCCGGGAATAATCAGCCCCAGCATTTT
TRBJ1-6	TRBV6-5	.	.	CASSPSSGHNSPLHF	TGTGCCAGCAGCCCATCCTCAGGCCATAATTCACCCCTCCACTTT
TRBJ2-7	TRBV9	once	TRBD1	CASSDGTGHYEQYF	TGTGCCAGCAGCGATGGGACAGGACACTACGAGCAGTACTTC
TRBJ1-1	TRBV5-1	.	.	CASRVTSIQNTEAFF	TGCGCCAGCAGAGTTACTAGCATCCAGAACACTGAAGCTTTCTTT
TRBJ1-5	TRBV28	.	.	CASNPAVSFLGGNQPQHF	TGTGCCAGCAACCCCGCGGTGTCCTTCCTAGGGGGCAATCAGCCCCAGCATTTT
TRBJ1-3	TRBV5-4	.	.	CASSNRESSGNTIYF	TGTGCCAGCAGCAACAGGGAAAGCTCTGGAAACACCATATATTTT
TRBJ1-4	TRBV18	.	TRBD1	CASFTGGAGNEKLFF	TGTGCCAGCTTTACAGGGGGCGCCGGTAATGAAAAACTGTTTTTT
TRBJ1-2	TRBV30	.	TRBD1	CAWSRRQGRWYGYTF	TGTGCCTGGAGTCGGAGACAGGGGAGGTGGTATGGCTACACCTTC
TRBJ2-1	TRBV7-2	.	.	CASSFLAGIYNEQFF	TGTGCCAGCAGCTTCCTGGCGGGGATCTACAATGAGCAGTTCTTC
TRBJ2-7	TRBV3-1/TRBV3-2	.	.	CASSQQLGLSEQYF	TGTGCCAGCAGCCAACAACTTGGTCTCTCCGAGCAGTACTTC
TRBJ1-2	TRBV30	.	.	CAWIPPPPTEGGYTF	TGTGCCTGGATTCCGCCCCCCCCGACTGAGGGTGGCTACACCTTC
TRBJ2-5	TRBV5-1	.	.	CASSQGETQYF	TGCGCCAGCAGCCAGGGAGAGACCCAGTACTTC
TRBJ1-2	TRBV28	.	.	CASRAGYGYTF	TGTGCTTCTAGGGCAGGGTATGGCTACACCTTC
TRBJ1-2	TRBV12-3/TRBV12-4	.	.	CASERGLGYTF	TGTGCCTCAGAGAGAGGATTAGGCTACACCTTC
TRBJ1-3	TRBV5-1	.	.	CASSFEEVRSGNTIYF	TGCGCCAGCAGCTTCGAGGAAGTACGCTCTGGAAACACCATATATTTT
TRBJ2-4	TRBV12-2	.	.	CASRLERGSRAKNIQYF	TGTGCAAGTCGCTTAGAAAGGGGATCACGAGCCAAAAACATTCAGTACTTC
TRBJ2-7	TRBV15	.	TRBD1	CATSSGTGWDEQYF	TGTGCCACCAGCAGCGGGACAGGGTGGGACGAGCAGTACTTC
TRBJ2-1	TRBV28	.	TRBD2	CASSSPASGVNEQFF	TGTGCCAGCAGTTCCCCGGCTAGCGGGGTAAATGAGCAGTTCTTC
TRBJ2-6	TRBV7-3	.	.	CASSLPSNSGANVLTF	TGTGCCAGCAGCTTACCCAGTAACTCTGGGGCCAACGTCCTGACTTTC
TRBJ1-1	TRBV20-1	.	.	CSASRQREAFF	TGCAGTGCTAGTAGACAGAGGGAAGCTTTCTTT
TRBJ2-7	TRBV7-2	once	.	CASSLGAGSEQYF	TGTGCCAGCAGCTTAGGGGCAGGGTCCGAGCAGTACTTC
TRBJ2-7	TRBV5-1	.	.	CASSLQASSYEQYF	TGCGCCAGCAGCTTACAGGCAAGCTCCTACGAGCAGTACTTC
TRBJ1-2	TRBV28	.	TRBD1	CASSWDRGNYGYTF	TGTGCCAGCAGTTGGGACAGGGGCAACTATGGCTACACCTTC